What follows describes a single TCR beta chain. Its antigen target is currently unknown. No much larger clone exists at a distance of one base, and base qualities are not known. V loses 5 bases at its end and J loses 4 bases; junction bases beyond the gene matches: 5. The CDR3, from cysteine to phenylalanine, totals 14 residues. The kept DNA is CDR3 alone, 42 bases in frame from the first base. Taken from the germline V gene (reference sequence), the CDR1 and CDR2 loops are LNHDA and SQIVND. This record comes from a study of T cell responses to AZD1222 COVID-19 vaccine (dated by TCRdb to 2020 to 2022). For context, the study as a whole: Because spike-specific TCR depth and breadth did not differ between the two schedules, AZD1222 recipients who got a second dose at roughly 4 weeks were pooled with those who got a second dose at roughly 12 weeks. Trial participants were enrolled by age into 18-55, 56-69 and 70-plus year subgroups, with around 150, 28 and 57 TCR-sequenced participants respectively. A total of around 240 trial participants underwent TCR sequencing, of whom around 200 received two doses of AZD1222 and about 25 received two doses of the MenACWY control vaccine.

The time point label corresponds to: baseline before first vaccination. Samples from vaccinated people were obtained from the UK trials COV001 and COV002, which included a single-blind randomized controlled phase 2/3 trial of AZD1222 (ChAdOx1 nCoV-19) in healthy adults. Trial participant PBMC samples were collected at day 0 and day 28 after the second dose for TCRbeta chain sequencing. The CDR3 regions of human TCRbeta chains were analyzed by immunosequencing. On the authors' methods: TCRs in the repertoires were matched against a reference library of SARS-CoV-2-specific TCRs that had been generated with the MIRA antigen-specificity platform. Breadth meant the fraction of unique TCRs that were SARS-CoV-2-associated, whereas depth meant the fraction of total T cells that were SARS-CoV-2-associated. Using the MIRA data, each spike-specific TCR was assigned both to the spike region to which the TCR was reactive and to a CD4 or CD8 class. Log10-transformed breadth and depth values were compared by one-way ANOVA with Sidak's multiple comparisons tests. Drawn from immuneACCESS, this table holds only the in-frame rearrangements with V and J called that TCRdb kept. Clones are partly lost; checked studies trace under half to an unresolved V gene and leave the rest unexplained. Clone size and V and J calls were adopted from that table, with D and trimming inferred from the DNA. The sample table lists about 97,000 clones, around nine tenths of them with a count of one. The ten largest clonotypes hold under 8.5% of the sample.

What the research found in general, with its limitations: Reportedly, almost half of the unique spike-specific TCRs recognized epitopes lying outside the regions that are mutated in the B.1.351 and B.1.1.7 variants. Participants were mostly white British and included more females than males, and it was suggested by the authors that clonal diversity may have been underestimated. In the small 56-69-year group, the increase in depth fell short of significance, most likely because of low power. The whole spike protein was spanned by vaccine-associated CD4 TCRs, and dominant responses were seen in regions 160-218 and 743-854. Because no day 14 peak-response samples were available, repertoires were characterized only after the peak T cell response. A significant rise in spike-specific TCR breadth and depth was observed after two AZD1222 doses relative to day 0 and relative to MenACWY recipients. Conclusions about previously exposed vaccinees were limited because only a handful of AZD1222 recipients were SARS-CoV-2 seropositive at baseline.

The material sequenced was peripheral blood, taken on day 0 of AZD1222 vaccination. The rearrangement combines TRBV19 with TRBJ1-5; the central 7 bases match TRBD1. The receptor was derived from an adult in good health. CDR3 region: CASSRDRENQPQHF. In nucleotide form, the sequence is TGTGCCAGTAGTCGAGACAGGGAGAATCAGCCCCAGCATTTT.